This T cell receptor beta chain was sequenced in a study of control samples from healthy donors and cancer patients. Libraries were prepared by immunoSEQ multiplex PCR; TCRdb keeps only in-frame clonotypes and omits some of them. The profile shows 150,000 to 180,000 clones, approximately 94% of them singletons. The CDR3 runs to 15 residues. Germline V CDR1 and CDR2: LNHDA, SQIVND (reference sequence). Trimming at V came to 5 bases and at J to 5 bases, leaving 8 bases not matched to a gene. The material sequenced was blood. This chain uses TRBV19 with TRBJ2-5; the match to TRBD1 covers 10 bases. The sequence derives from a man between 40 and 49 years old in good health. The CDR3 region has the DNA TGTGCCAGTAGTCGCGGGGACAGGGGTGTGGAGACCCAGTACTTC. It codes for CASSRGDRGVETQYF.